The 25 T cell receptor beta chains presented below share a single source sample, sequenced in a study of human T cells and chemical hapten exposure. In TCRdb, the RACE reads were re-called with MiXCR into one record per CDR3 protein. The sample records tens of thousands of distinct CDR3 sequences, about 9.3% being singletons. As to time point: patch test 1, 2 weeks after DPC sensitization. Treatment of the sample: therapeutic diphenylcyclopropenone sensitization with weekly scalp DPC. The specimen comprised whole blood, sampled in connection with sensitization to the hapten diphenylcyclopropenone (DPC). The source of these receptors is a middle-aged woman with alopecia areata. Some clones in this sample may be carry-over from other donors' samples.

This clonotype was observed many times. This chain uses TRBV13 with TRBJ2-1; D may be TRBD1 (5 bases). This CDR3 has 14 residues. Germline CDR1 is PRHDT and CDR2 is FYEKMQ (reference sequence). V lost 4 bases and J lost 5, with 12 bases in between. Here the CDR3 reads CASSSEVRDNEQFF. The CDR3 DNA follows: TGTGCCAGCAGCTCAGAGGTCAGGGACAATGAGCAGTTCTTC.

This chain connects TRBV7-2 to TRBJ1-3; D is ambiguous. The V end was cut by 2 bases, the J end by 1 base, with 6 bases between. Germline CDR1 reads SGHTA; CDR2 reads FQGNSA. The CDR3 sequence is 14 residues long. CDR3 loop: CASSLNPSGNTIYF. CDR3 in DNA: TGTGCCAGCAGCTTAAATCCGTCTGGAAACACCATATATTTT. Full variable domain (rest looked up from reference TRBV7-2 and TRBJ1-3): GAGVSQSPSNKVTEKGKDVELRCDPISGHTALYWYRQSLGQGLEFLIYFQGNSAPDKSGLPSDRFSAERTGGSVSTLTIQRTQQEDSAVYLCASSLNPSGNTIYFGEGSWLTVV.

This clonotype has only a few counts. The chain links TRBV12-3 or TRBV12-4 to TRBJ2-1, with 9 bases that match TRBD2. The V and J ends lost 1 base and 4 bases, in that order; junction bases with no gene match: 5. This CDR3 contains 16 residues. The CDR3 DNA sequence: TGTGCCAGCAGTTTAGGGCGGGGGGGCATATACAATGAGCAGTTCTTC. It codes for CASSLGRGGIYNEQFF.

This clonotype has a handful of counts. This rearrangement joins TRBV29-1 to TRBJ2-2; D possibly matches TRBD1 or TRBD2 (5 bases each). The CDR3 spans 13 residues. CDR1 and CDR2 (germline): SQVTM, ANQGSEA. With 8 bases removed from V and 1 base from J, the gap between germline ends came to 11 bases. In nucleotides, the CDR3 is TGCAGCCTACGGGACGAGAACACCGGGGAGCTGTTTTTT. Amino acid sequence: CSLRDENTGELFF.

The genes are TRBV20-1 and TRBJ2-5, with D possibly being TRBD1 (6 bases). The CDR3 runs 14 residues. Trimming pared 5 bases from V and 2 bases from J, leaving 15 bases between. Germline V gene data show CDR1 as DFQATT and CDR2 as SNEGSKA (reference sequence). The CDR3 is CSAPRRTAQETQYF. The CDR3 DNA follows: TGCAGTGCTCCAAGAAGGACAGCACAAGAGACCCAGTACTTC.

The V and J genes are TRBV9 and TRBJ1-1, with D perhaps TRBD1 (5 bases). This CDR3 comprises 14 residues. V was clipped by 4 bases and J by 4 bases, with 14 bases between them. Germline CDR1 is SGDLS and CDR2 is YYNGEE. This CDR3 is CASSPHRGSTEAFF. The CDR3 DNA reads TGTGCCAGCAGCCCCCACCGGGGGAGCACTGAAGCTTTCTTT.

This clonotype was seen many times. This CDR3 is CASSLVTYSYSNQPQHF. CDR3 DNA: TGTGCCAGCAGCTTAGTTACGTACAGTTATAGCAATCAGCCCCAGCATTTT. The genes are TRBV7-8 and TRBJ1-5; D is uncertain. Germline lookup yields CDR1 SGHVS and CDR2 FQNEAQ. This CDR3 region has 17 residues. Trimming removed 1 base at V and 0 bases at J, with 13 bases between.

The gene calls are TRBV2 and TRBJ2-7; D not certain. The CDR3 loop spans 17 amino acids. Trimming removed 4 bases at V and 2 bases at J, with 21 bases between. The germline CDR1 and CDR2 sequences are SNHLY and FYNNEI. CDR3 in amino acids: CASSVRASQTWAYEQYF. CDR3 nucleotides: TGTGCCAGCAGTGTTCGGGCCAGCCAAACCTGGGCCTACGAGCAGTACTTC. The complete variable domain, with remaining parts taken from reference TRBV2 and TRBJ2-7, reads EPEVTQTPSHQVTQMGQEVILRCVPISNHLYFYWYRQILGQKVEFLVSFYNNEISEKSEIFDDQFSVERPDGSNFTLKIRSTKLEDSAMYFCASSVRASQTWAYEQYFGPGTRLTVT.

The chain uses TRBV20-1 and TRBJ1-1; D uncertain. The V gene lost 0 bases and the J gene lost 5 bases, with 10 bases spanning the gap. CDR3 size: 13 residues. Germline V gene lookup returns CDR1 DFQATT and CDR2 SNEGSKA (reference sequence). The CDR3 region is CSARDLRGTEAFF. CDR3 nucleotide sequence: TGCAGTGCTAGAGATCTACGGGGAACTGAAGCTTTCTTT.

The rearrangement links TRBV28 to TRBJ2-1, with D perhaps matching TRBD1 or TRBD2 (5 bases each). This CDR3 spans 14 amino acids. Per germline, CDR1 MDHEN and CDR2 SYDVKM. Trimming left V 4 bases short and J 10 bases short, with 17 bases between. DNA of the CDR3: TGTGCCAGCAGTTCCCCGCCTGGGGGAAGCGAGCAGTTCTTC. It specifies CASSSPPGGSEQFF.

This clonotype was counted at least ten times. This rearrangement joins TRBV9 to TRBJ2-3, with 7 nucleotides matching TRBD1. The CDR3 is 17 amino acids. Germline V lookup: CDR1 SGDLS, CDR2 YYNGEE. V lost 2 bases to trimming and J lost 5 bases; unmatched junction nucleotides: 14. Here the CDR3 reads CASSVPLLDRARDTQYF. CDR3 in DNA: TGTGCCAGCAGCGTTCCACTCCTCGACAGGGCCAGAGATACGCAGTATTTT.

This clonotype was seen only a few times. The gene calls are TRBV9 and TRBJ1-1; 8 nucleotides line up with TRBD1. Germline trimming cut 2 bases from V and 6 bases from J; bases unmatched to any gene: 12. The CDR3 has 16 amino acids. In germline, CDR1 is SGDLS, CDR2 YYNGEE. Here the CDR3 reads CASSVGQGFPVAEAFF. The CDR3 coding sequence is TGTGCCAGCAGCGTCGGACAGGGCTTTCCTGTGGCTGAAGCTTTCTTT.

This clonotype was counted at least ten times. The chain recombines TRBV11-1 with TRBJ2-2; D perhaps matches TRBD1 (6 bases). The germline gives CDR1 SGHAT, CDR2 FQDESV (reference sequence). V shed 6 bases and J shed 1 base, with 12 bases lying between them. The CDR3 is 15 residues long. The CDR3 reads CASRERTVNTGELFF. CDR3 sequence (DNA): TGTGCCAGCAGGGAAAGGACAGTGAACACCGGGGAGCTGTTTTTT. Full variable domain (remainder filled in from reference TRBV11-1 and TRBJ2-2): EAEVAQSPRYKITEKSQAVAFWCDPISGHATLYWYRQILGQGPELLVQFQDESVVDDSQLPKDRFSAERLKGVDSTLKIQPAELGDSAMYLCASRERTVNTGELFFGEGSRLTVL.

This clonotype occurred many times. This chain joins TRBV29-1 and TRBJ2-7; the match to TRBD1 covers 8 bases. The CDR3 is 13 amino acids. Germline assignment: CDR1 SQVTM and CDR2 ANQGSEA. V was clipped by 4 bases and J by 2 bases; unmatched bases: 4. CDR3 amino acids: CSVGGQGTYEQYF. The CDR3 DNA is TGCAGCGTTGGAGGACAGGGCACCTACGAGCAGTACTTC.

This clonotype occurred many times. CDR3 protein: CASSQYNQGARNEQFF. The CDR3 nucleotides read TGTGCCAGCAGCCAATACAACCAGGGGGCTCGTAATGAGCAGTTCTTC. The genes are TRBV14 and TRBJ2-1; 8 positions agree with TRBD1. Germline values: CDR1 SGHDN, CDR2 FVKESK. After removal of 2 bases from V and 7 bases from J, the junction contained 10 bases not matched to a gene. This CDR3 is built from 16 residues. Full variable domain (remainder filled in from reference TRBV14 and TRBJ2-1): EAGVTQFPSHSVIEKGQTVTLRCDPISGHDNLYWYRRVMGKEIKFLLHFVKESKQDESGMPNNRFLAERTGGTYSTLKVQPAELEDSGVYFCASSQYNQGARNEQFFGPGTRLTVL.

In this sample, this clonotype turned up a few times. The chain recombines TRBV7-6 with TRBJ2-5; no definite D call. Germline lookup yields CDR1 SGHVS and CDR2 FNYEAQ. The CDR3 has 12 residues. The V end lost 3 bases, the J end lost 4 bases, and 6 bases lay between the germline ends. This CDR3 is CASSFRAETQYF. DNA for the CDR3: TGTGCCAGCAGCTTCCGCGCAGAGACCCAGTACTTC.

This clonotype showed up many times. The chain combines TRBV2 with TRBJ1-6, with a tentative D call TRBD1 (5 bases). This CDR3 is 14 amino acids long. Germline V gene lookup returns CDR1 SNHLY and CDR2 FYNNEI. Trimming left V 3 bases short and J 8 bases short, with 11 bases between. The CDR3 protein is CASSDGASDSPLHF. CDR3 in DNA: TGTGCCAGCAGTGATGGGGCGTCCGATTCACCCCTCCACTTT.

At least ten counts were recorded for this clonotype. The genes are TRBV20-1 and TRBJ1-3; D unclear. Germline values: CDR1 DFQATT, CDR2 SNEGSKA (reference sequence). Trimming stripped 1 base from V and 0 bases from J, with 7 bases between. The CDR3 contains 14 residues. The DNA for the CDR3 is TGCAGTGCTAGAGTTGGAGGCTCTGGAAACACCATATATTTT. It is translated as CSARVGGSGNTIYF.

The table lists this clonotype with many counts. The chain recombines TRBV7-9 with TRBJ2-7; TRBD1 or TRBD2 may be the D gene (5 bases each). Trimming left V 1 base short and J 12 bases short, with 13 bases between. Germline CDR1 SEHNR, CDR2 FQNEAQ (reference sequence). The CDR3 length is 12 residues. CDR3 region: CASSLDSGTPYF. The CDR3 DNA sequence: TGTGCCAGCAGCTTAGATTCCGGGACGCCGTACTTC.

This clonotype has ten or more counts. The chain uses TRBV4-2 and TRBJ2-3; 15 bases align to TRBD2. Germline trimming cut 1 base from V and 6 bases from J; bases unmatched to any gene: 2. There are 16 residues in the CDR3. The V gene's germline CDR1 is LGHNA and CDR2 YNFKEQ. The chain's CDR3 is CASSQGGTSGRDTQYF. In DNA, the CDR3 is TGTGCCAGCAGCCAAGGTGGGACTAGCGGGAGGGATACGCAGTATTTT.

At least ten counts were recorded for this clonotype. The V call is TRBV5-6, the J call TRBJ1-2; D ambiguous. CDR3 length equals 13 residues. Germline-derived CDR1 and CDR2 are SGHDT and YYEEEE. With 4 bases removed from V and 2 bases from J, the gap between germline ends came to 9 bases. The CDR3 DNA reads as TGTGCCAGCAGCAACGGGGTCAACTATGGCTACACCTTC. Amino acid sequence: CASSNGVNYGYTF.

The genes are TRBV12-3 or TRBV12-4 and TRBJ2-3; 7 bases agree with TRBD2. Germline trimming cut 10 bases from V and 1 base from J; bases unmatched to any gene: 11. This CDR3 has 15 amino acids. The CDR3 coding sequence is TGTGCCATCAGCATCTCTAGCGGAGGCACAGATACGCAGTATTTT. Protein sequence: CAISISSGGTDTQYF.

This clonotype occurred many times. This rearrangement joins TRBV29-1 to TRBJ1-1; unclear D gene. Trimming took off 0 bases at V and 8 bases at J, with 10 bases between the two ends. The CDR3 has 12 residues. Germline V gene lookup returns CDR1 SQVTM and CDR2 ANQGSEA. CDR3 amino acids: CSVEDRGPEAFF. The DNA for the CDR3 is TGCAGCGTTGAAGATCGCGGACCGGAAGCTTTCTTT.

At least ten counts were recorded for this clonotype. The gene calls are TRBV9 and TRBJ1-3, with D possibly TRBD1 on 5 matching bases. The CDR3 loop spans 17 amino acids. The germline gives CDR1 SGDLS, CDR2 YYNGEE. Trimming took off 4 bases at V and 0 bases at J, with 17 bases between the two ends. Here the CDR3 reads CASSPLMGGTSGNTIYF. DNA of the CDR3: TGTGCCAGCAGCCCTCTCATGGGAGGGACCTCTGGAAACACCATATATTTT.

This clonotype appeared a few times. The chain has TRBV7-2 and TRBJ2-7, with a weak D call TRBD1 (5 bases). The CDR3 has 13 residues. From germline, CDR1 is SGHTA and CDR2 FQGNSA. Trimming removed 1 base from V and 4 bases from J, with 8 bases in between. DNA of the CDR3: TGTGCCAGCAGCTTAGGTCGACAGTACGAGCAGTACTTC. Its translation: CASSLGRQYEQYF.